These 30 T cell receptor beta chains originate from one sample sequenced in a study of T cell changes during pregnancy in multiple sclerosis. The data were produced by immunoSEQ multiplex PCR, yet TCRdb's version contains in-frame clones alone and is incomplete. The sample carries about 36,000 clones, 91% recorded once. Sequencing used CD4+ T cells from peripheral blood mononuclear cells, obtained in the second trimester of pregnancy. These receptors were taken from a female donor in good health, enrolled as a control in a pregnancy study.

This chain links TRBV18 with TRBJ1-1, with no clear D. V gave up 1 base and J gave up 1 base, with 7 bases separating them. Germline V gene data show CDR1 as KGHSH and CDR2 as LQKENI. The CDR3 sequence is 14 residues long. The CDR3 sequence is CASSPLNTNTEAFF. CDR3 DNA: TGTGCCAGCTCACCACTTAACACGAACACTGAAGCTTTCTTT.

The rearrangement links TRBV5-1 to TRBJ2-2; D gene unclear. CDR3 length: 13 amino acids. The germline CDR1 and CDR2 sequences are SGHRS and YFSETQ. Trimming took 4 bases from V and 4 from J, leaving 8 bases between them. The CDR3 is CASSRPVTGELFF. CDR3 coding DNA: TGCGCCAGCAGCCGCCCAGTCACCGGGGAGCTGTTTTTT.

J is TRBJ1-1 and V is TRBV28; 8 bases line up with TRBD1. CDR1 is MDHEN and CDR2 is SYDVKM in the germline V gene. Trimming cost V 5 bases and J 5 bases; bases outside gene matches: 10. CDR3 length: 15 residues. The CDR3 loop is CASSNDTGGVTEAFF. The CDR3 coding sequence is TGTGCCAGCAGTAACGACACAGGGGGGGTTACTGAAGCTTTCTTT.

The gene calls are TRBV6-6 and TRBJ1-2; tentative D call: TRBD1 (6 bases). The CDR3 has 15 amino acids. Germline V CDR1 and CDR2: MNHNY, SVGAGI (reference sequence). Trimming took off 0 bases at V and 7 bases at J, with 15 bases between the two ends. CDR3 DNA sequence: TGTGCCAGCAGTTACTCAAAGTCAGGGGACCGTGGCTACACCTTC. It yields the protein CASSYSKSGDRGYTF.

As regards this clone: One junction end disagrees with the germline gene, perhaps due to a read error. The chain links TRBV7-7 to TRBJ2-2, with 7 bases identical to TRBD2. CDR1 is SSHAT and CDR2 is FNYEAQ in the germline V gene (reference sequence). The CDR3 extends over 16 amino acids. The chain's CDR3 is CASSLAPQRGTGELFF. CDR3 bases: TGTGCTAGCAGCTTAGCACCCCAGCGGGGCACCGGGGAGCTGTTTTTT.

The chain carries TRBV10-2 and TRBJ2-7; D uncertain. With 8 bases removed from V and 4 bases from J, the gap between germline ends came to 15 bases. CDR1 and CDR2 (germline): WSHSY, SAAADI. The length of the CDR3 is 13 residues. The CDR3 here is CASQDTTVYEQYF. The CDR3 DNA reads TGCGCCAGCCAAGACACCACTGTGTACGAGCAGTACTTC.

The genes are TRBV6-5 and TRBJ1-4, with TRBD1 matching over 7 bases. Germline CDR1 MNHEY, CDR2 SVGAGI. Germline trimming cut 2 bases from V and 8 bases from J; bases unmatched to any gene: 2. The length of the CDR3 is 13 residues. The CDR3: CASSYPGGEKLFF. In nucleotides, the CDR3 is TGTGCCAGCAGTTACCCAGGGGGGGAAAAACTGTTTTTT.

The chain links TRBV5-6 to TRBJ2-1, with 9 bases matching TRBD2. Trimming at V came to 4 bases and at J to 7 bases, leaving 9 bases not matched to a gene. This CDR3 has 15 amino acids. Germline CDR1 is SGHDT and CDR2 is YYEEEE. The CDR3 DNA follows: TGTGCCAGCAGCGGAGCGGGGGGACCGGGGAATGAGCAGTTCTTC. Translation gives CASSGAGGPGNEQFF.

This clone was detected once. This sequence joins TRBV30 and TRBJ2-1; a possible D gene is TRBD1 (6 bases). The germline V and J ends were trimmed by 1 base and 11 bases, with 12 bases remaining between them. CDR1 and CDR2 (germline): GTSNPN, SVGIG (reference sequence). CDR3 length: 12 amino acids. DNA of the CDR3: TGTGCCTGGAGTGGGACAGAAGGAAAGCAGTTCTTC. It translates to CAWSGTEGKQFF.

This clone is a singleton in its sample. This chain uses TRBV7-3 with TRBJ2-5; D gene uncertain. The V and J ends lost 5 bases and 0 bases respectively, with 7 bases between them. The CDR3 runs 13 residues. In germline, CDR1 is SGHTA, CDR2 FQGTGA. This chain's CDR3 is CASSPSYQETQYF. The CDR3 DNA sequence: TGTGCCAGCAGCCCCTCGTACCAAGAGACCCAGTACTTC. Looking up the rest from reference TRBV7-3 and TRBJ2-5 gives the full variable domain: GAGVSQTPSNKVTEKGKYVELRCDPISGHTALYWYRQSLGQGPEFLIYFQGTGAADDSGLPNDRFFAVRPEGSVSTLKIQRTERGDSAVYLCASSPSYQETQYFGPGTRLLVL.

The gene calls are TRBV19 and TRBJ1-2; D uncertain. The CDR3 sequence is 15 residues long. The V end lost 6 bases, the J end lost 5 bases, and 19 bases lay between the germline ends. From germline, CDR1 is LNHDA and CDR2 SQIVND (reference sequence). DNA for the CDR3: TGTGCCAGTAGCCCCCCCCCGGGGAGATCTTATGGCTACACCTTC. It translates to CASSPPPGRSYGYTF.

The chain recombines TRBV4-1 with TRBJ2-2; TRBD1 might be the D (6 bases). CDR3 size: 15 residues. Germline V CDR1 and CDR2: MGHRA, YSYEKL. The ends were cut back, 0 bases at V and 5 bases at J, with 10 bases in the middle. The CDR3: CASSQDNQGTGELFF. DNA of the CDR3: TGCGCCAGCAGCCAAGATAATCAGGGGACCGGGGAGCTGTTTTTT.

The chain has TRBV18 and TRBJ1-2; TRBD1 agrees at 7 bases. The V and J ends lost 4 bases and 5 bases, in that order; junction bases with no gene match: 10. CDR3 length equals 15 residues. Germline V gene data show CDR1 as KGHSH and CDR2 as LQKENI. The DNA for the CDR3 is TGTGCCAGCTCACAAACCGGGACAGACCTTTATGGCTACACCTTC. Protein: CASSQTGTDLYGYTF.

This sequence joins TRBV12-5 and TRBJ2-3; D unresolved. Germline CDR1 LGHNT, CDR2 FRNRAP. The CDR3 extends over 13 amino acids. V was pared by 7 bases and J by 0 bases, with 8 bases between. CDR3 coding DNA: TGTGCTAGTGCCCCTTCTAGCACAGATACGCAGTATTTT. Protein: CASAPSSTDTQYF.

The V and J genes are TRBV5-1 and TRBJ2-7; TRBD1 aligns across 7 bases. The CDR3 extends over 15 amino acids. The V and J ends lost 3 bases and 1 base, in that order; junction bases with no gene match: 7. From germline, CDR1 is SGHRS and CDR2 YFSETQ. The CDR3 is CASSSTGIGSYEQYF. The CDR3 region has the DNA TGCGCCAGCAGCTCGACAGGGATTGGGTCCTACGAGCAGTACTTC.

The V call is TRBV10-3, the J call TRBJ2-4; 7 bases line up with TRBD2. V lost 5 bases and J lost 6; bases outside the gene matches: 10. Germline lookup yields CDR1 ENHRY and CDR2 SYGVKD. This CDR3 is built from 15 residues. The CDR3 loop is CAISTDGLGGNIQYF. CDR3 bases: TGTGCCATCAGTACAGATGGACTAGGAGGAAACATTCAGTACTTC.

This clone was counted once. V usage is TRBV7-3 and J usage is TRBJ2-1; TRBD2 matches 10 bases. Germline trimming cut 1 base from V and 9 bases from J; bases unmatched to any gene: 9. The CDR3 sequence is 16 residues long. Per germline, CDR1 SGHTA and CDR2 FQGTGA. CDR3: CASSLIPAGGPSEQFF. Here the CDR3 DNA reads TGTGCCAGCAGCTTAATTCCAGCGGGGGGGCCTAGTGAGCAGTTCTTC. The entire variable domain, with the rest obtained from reference TRBV7-3 and TRBJ2-1, is as follows: GAGVSQTPSNKVTEKGKYVELRCDPISGHTALYWYRQSLGQGPEFLIYFQGTGAADDSGLPNDRFFAVRPEGSVSTLKIQRTERGDSAVYLCASSLIPAGGPSEQFFGPGTRLTVL.

The chain recombines TRBV13 with TRBJ1-1, with TRBD1 matching over 11 bases. V was pared by 4 bases and J by 8 bases, with 3 bases of the junction left unmatched. Germline V gene data show CDR1 as PRHDT and CDR2 as FYEKMQ (reference sequence). The CDR3 is made up of 13 amino acids. The CDR3 DNA follows: TGTGCCAGCAGCTGGGGACAGGGGGGAGAAGCTTTCTTT. Translating gives CASSWGQGGEAFF.

The chain has TRBV5-6 and TRBJ2-3; D perhaps matches TRBD2 (6 bases). CDR1 and CDR2 (germline): SGHDT, YYEEEE. This CDR3 spans 17 amino acids. Trimming took 0 bases from V and 1 from J, leaving 15 bases between them. This chain's CDR3 is CASSLALWEAGTDTQYF. Written as DNA, the CDR3 is TGTGCCAGCAGCTTGGCATTGTGGGAGGCGGGCACAGATACGCAGTATTTT.

V usage is TRBV15 and J usage is TRBJ2-1; 12 bases are a match to TRBD2. Losses at the gene ends were 1 base for V and 8 bases for J; bases not matched to a gene: 9. In germline, CDR1 is LNHNV, CDR2 YYDKDF (reference sequence). The CDR3 loop spans 17 amino acids. The CDR3 loop reads CATSRGPSTSGRHEQFF. CDR3 sequence (DNA): TGTGCCACCAGCAGAGGCCCGAGTACTAGCGGGAGGCATGAGCAGTTCTTC.

This clone is judged medium-sized. CDR3 sequence (DNA): TGTGCCAGCAGTGTAACCGCGGGTCATGGCTACACCTTC. Translated, it gives CASSVTAGHGYTF. The V call is TRBV2, the J call TRBJ1-2; no reliable D call. Trimming removed 4 bases at V and 6 bases at J, with 12 bases between. This CDR3 has 13 residues. Germline lookup yields CDR1 SNHLY and CDR2 FYNNEI.

This rearrangement joins TRBV18 to TRBJ2-7, with TRBD2 identical over 9 bases. CDR3 length equals 15 residues. Germline V lookup: CDR1 KGHSH, CDR2 LQKENI. After removal of 6 bases from V and 2 bases from J, the junction contained 8 bases not matched to a gene. The CDR3 DNA sequence: TGTGCCAGCTCGGGGGGCAGCGGGAGGACCTACGAGCAGTACTTC. Translated, it gives CASSGGSGRTYEQYF.

V gene TRBV6-1 combines with J gene TRBJ1-5; 7 positions agree with TRBD1. The CDR3 is 14 amino acids. Germline V CDR1 and CDR2: MNHNS, SASEGT. The V gene end was trimmed by 4 bases and the J gene end by 5 bases; junction bases not matched to a gene: 5. The CDR3 sequence: CASSAQGVDQPQHF. As DNA, the CDR3 is TGTGCCAGCAGTGCTCAGGGGGTGGATCAGCCCCAGCATTTT.

This chain connects TRBV19 to TRBJ2-1; D is perhaps TRBD1 (6 bases). V gave up 6 bases and J gave up 6 bases, with 15 bases separating them. The CDR3 contains 14 residues. The germline V gene encodes CDR1 LNHDA and CDR2 SQIVND (reference sequence). This CDR3 is CASRQGFPLNEQFF. The CDR3 coding sequence is TGTGCCAGTAGACAGGGTTTCCCTCTCAATGAGCAGTTCTTC.

This chain links TRBV25-1 with TRBJ2-7; 8 nucleotides agree with TRBD2. The CDR3 covers 15 residues. The ends lost 1 base at V and 7 bases at J; junction bases unmatched: 9. Germline V gene data show CDR1 as MGHDK and CDR2 as SYGVNS. The CDR3 region has the DNA TGTGCCAGCAGTGAATCCCTCGGGAGGGCCGTGGAGCAGTACTTC. Its translation is CASSESLGRAVEQYF.

This clone has just one count. The V gene is TRBV10-3, the J gene TRBJ1-1; weak D call: TRBD1 (5 bases). Trimming took off 1 base at V and 3 bases at J, with 12 bases between the two ends. Per germline, CDR1 ENHRY and CDR2 SYGVKD. There are 15 residues in the CDR3. In DNA, the CDR3 is TGTGCCATCAGTGAGTTTTCGGGGGTAGACACTGAAGCTTTCTTT. Its translation: CAISEFSGVDTEAFF.

The chain is built from TRBV19 and TRBJ2-1; perhaps TRBD1 as D (6 bases). V shed 7 bases and J shed 0 bases, with 13 bases lying between them. The CDR3 has 15 amino acids. Germline-derived CDR1 and CDR2 are LNHDA and SQIVND (reference sequence). CDR3 bases: TGTGCCAGTACCTACGACAGGAGCTCCTACAATGAGCAGTTCTTC. It translates to CASTYDRSSYNEQFF.

The chain employs TRBV7-2 and TRBJ2-2; 8 bases fit TRBD1. The trim removed 5 bases at V and 7 bases at J, leaving 9 bases unmatched. The germline gives CDR1 SGHTA, CDR2 FQGNSA. The CDR3 spans 15 residues. The DNA of the CDR3 is TGTGCCAGCAGCCCGGCAGGGGGCGGTTTCGGGGAGCTGTTTTTT. This codes for CASSPAGGGFGELFF.

Concerning this clone itself: An end of the junction does not agree with germline; a read error may underlie this. The chain has TRBV7-7 and TRBJ2-7; D is perhaps TRBD1 (6 bases). The germline V gene has CDR1 SSHAT and CDR2 FNYEAQ (reference sequence). CDR3 length: 14 residues. The CDR3 DNA reads as TGTGCTAGCAGCCCCGACAGGACTGCCTACGAGCAGTACTTC. It codes for CASSPDRTAYEQYF.

The chain's CDR3 is CASSFTSGQETQYF. CDR3 in DNA: TGTGCCAGCAGCTTCACTAGCGGGCAAGAGACCCAGTACTTC. V is TRBV11-2 and J is TRBJ2-5, with 9 bases aligning to TRBD2. V dropped 3 bases and J dropped 2; count of bases not matched to a gene: 1. The CDR3 spans 14 residues. CDR1 and CDR2 (germline): SGHAT, FQNNGV.